These 18 T cell receptor beta chains were all obtained from the same sample, sequenced in a study of T cell repertoires in cytomegalovirus infection. The antigens for these receptors are not known. TCRdb analysed the reads with MiXCR anew, one entry per CDR3 protein. Altogether some 940,000 distinct CDR3 sequences are present, around 30% being singletons, with the ten largest covering over 11%. Material: cultured CD8+ T cells from PBMCs, obtained from culture after CMV antigen stimulation. The receptors originated from a human donor in good health (CMV status not recorded). Some clones in this sample may be carry-over from other donors' samples.

This chain connects TRBV10-2 to TRBJ2-3, with D perhaps given as TRBD1 or TRBD2 (6 bases each). The V gene lost 2 bases and the J gene lost 3 bases, with 12 bases spanning the gap. Germline V gives CDR1 WSHSY, CDR2 SAAADI. The CDR3 runs to 15 residues. The CDR3 nucleotides read TGCGCCAGCAGTGAGGAGGGGGGAGAGACAGATACGCAGTATTTT. Its translation is CASSEEGGETDTQYF.

This clonotype has more than one count but fewer than ten. The chain uses TRBV19 and TRBJ1-3, with D hard to call. From germline, CDR1 is LNHDA and CDR2 SQIVND (reference sequence). The CDR3 loop spans 15 amino acids. The ends were cut back, 4 bases at V and 0 bases at J, with 10 bases in the middle. CDR3 in amino acids: CASSSDLVSGNTIYF. In DNA form, the CDR3 reads TGTGCCAGTAGTAGCGATTTGGTCTCTGGAAACACCATATATTTT.

This clonotype showed up just a few times. This chain connects TRBV19 to TRBJ2-1; tentative D call: TRBD1 (6 bases). Trimming took 3 bases from V and 0 from J, leaving 9 bases between them. The CDR3 length is 15 residues. The germline V gene has CDR1 LNHDA and CDR2 SQIVND (reference sequence). The chain's CDR3 is CASSMTGSSYNEQFF. The DNA for the CDR3 is TGTGCCAGTAGTATGACAGGATCCTCCTACAATGAGCAGTTCTTC.

The chain combines TRBV6-6 with TRBJ2-2; tentatively, D is TRBD2 (5 bases). Germline CDR1 MNHNY, CDR2 SVGAGI (reference sequence). V lost 0 bases, J lost 5 bases, and 22 bases lay in between. CDR3 length: 19 amino acids. The CDR3 sequence is CASSYSNVEAEIFTGELFF. The DNA for the CDR3 is TGTGCCAGCAGTTACTCGAATGTCGAAGCGGAAATATTTACCGGGGAGCTGTTTTTT.

This clonotype was seen repeatedly, ten times or more. The V and J genes are TRBV7-2 and TRBJ1-5; D may be TRBD1 (5 bases). The V end was cut by 6 bases, the J end by 4 bases, with 7 bases between. CDR1 SGHTA and CDR2 FQGNSA come from the germline V gene. The CDR3 is made up of 12 amino acids. The CDR3 sequence: CASREGNQPQHF. The CDR3 DNA sequence: TGTGCCAGCAGAGAGGGGAATCAGCCCCAGCATTTT.

The CDR3, as DNA: TGTGCCAGCAGTTACTCGAGTCTCGATGGGTATTCACCCCTCCACTTT. This sequence encodes CASSYSSLDGYSPLHF. The V call is TRBV6-6, the J call TRBJ1-6; D unresolved. Germline V gives CDR1 MNHNY, CDR2 SVGAGI (reference sequence). V was clipped by 0 bases and J by 8 bases, with 14 bases between them. The CDR3 runs 16 residues.

The chain employs TRBV10-3 and TRBJ2-5, with D tentatively TRBD2 (6 bases). The CDR3 is 14 residues long. Germline values: CDR1 ENHRY, CDR2 SYGVKD. The V end lost 2 bases, the J end lost 4 bases, and 11 bases lay between the germline ends. The CDR3 sequence is CAISEKEGLETQYF. The DNA of the CDR3 is TGTGCCATCAGTGAGAAGGAGGGCCTAGAGACCCAGTACTTC.

This clonotype was detected only a few times. The chain joins TRBV20-1 to TRBJ2-3, with 12 bases lining up with TRBD2. The CDR3 has 18 amino acids. V lost 3 bases to trimming and J lost 5 bases; unmatched junction nucleotides: 15. Germline V gene lookup returns CDR1 DFQATT and CDR2 SNEGSKA (reference sequence). Here the CDR3 DNA reads TGCAGTGCTAGGGATGGACTAGCGGGGCCCATCCTGGGAGATACGCAGTATTTT. It is translated as CSARDGLAGPILGDTQYF.

This clonotype was found a few times. The chain is built from TRBV11-1 and TRBJ1-1; D is possibly TRBD1 (6 bases). V gave up 4 bases and J gave up 6 bases, with 24 bases separating them. CDR1 and CDR2 (germline): SGHAT, FQDESV (reference sequence). The CDR3 extends over 17 amino acids. The chain's CDR3 is CASSSAADRSAFPEAFF. The CDR3, as DNA: TGTGCCAGCAGCTCCGCGGCCGACAGGTCGGCCTTTCCTGAAGCTTTCTTT.

The chain links TRBV6-2 or TRBV6-3 to TRBJ2-3; 12 positions agree with TRBD2. Germline-derived CDR1 and CDR2 are MNHEY and SVGEGT. After removal of 7 bases from V and 1 base from J, the junction contained 9 bases not matched to a gene. There are 17 residues in the CDR3. CDR3 sequence: CASIGLAGTFGTDTQYF. The CDR3 DNA is TGTGCCAGCATCGGACTAGCGGGGACCTTCGGCACAGATACGCAGTATTTT.

The chain combines TRBV5-6 with TRBJ2-1, with D perhaps matching TRBD2 (5 bases). There are 16 residues in the CDR3. The V and J ends lost 4 bases and 2 bases respectively, with 16 bases between them. Germline assignment: CDR1 SGHDT and CDR2 YYEEEE. This chain's CDR3 is CASSHSKQRAYNEQFF. DNA of the CDR3: TGTGCCAGCAGCCACTCCAAGCAGAGGGCCTACAATGAGCAGTTCTTC.

In this sample, this clonotype turned up a few times. The V and J genes are TRBV27 and TRBJ2-7; the match to TRBD1 covers 7 bases. CDR1 is MNHEY, CDR2 SMNVEV, per germline (reference sequence). After removal of 6 bases from V and 1 base from J, the junction contained 6 bases not matched to a gene. CDR3 length: 14 amino acids. CDR3 sequence (DNA): TGTGCCAGCAGACCGAAGACAGGGTCCTACGAGCAGTACGTC. This gives the protein CASRPKTGSYEQYV.

The table lists this clonotype with many counts. The rearrangement uses TRBV6-1 and TRBJ1-5, with 8 positions matching TRBD1. CDR1 is MNHNS, CDR2 SASEGT, per germline. This CDR3 has 15 residues. V trimming: 5 bases; J trimming: 5 bases; junction bases outside the gene matches: 8. DNA of the CDR3: TGTGCCAGCAGTTGGACAGGGCGGGTAGATCAGCCCCAGCATTTT. This codes for CASSWTGRVDQPQHF.

This clonotype was counted many times. The chain employs TRBV7-2 and TRBJ1-2; the D gene is possibly TRBD1 (6 bases). The CDR3 has 15 amino acids. CDR1 is SGHTA and CDR2 is FQGNSA in the germline V gene. V dropped 5 bases and J dropped 4 bases, with 17 bases sitting between them. CDR3 DNA: TGTGCCAGCAGCCCCCCCGGACAGCCTTTCTATGGCTACACCTTC. Its translation: CASSPPGQPFYGYTF.

The CDR3 region is CASSRLQGGDEQFF. CDR3 nucleotides: TGTGCCAGCAGCCGGCTTCAGGGTGGGGATGAGCAGTTCTTC. The chain has TRBV7-4 and TRBJ2-1, with a possible D match to TRBD1 (5 bases). Germline CDR1 reads SGHVT; CDR2 reads SQSDAQ. The V gene lost 5 bases and the J gene lost 8 bases, with 16 bases spanning the gap. The CDR3 sequence is 14 residues long.

This clonotype was seen only a few times. The chain joins TRBV27 to TRBJ1-2, with a weak D call TRBD1 (6 bases). In germline, CDR1 is MNHEY, CDR2 SMNVEV (reference sequence). Trimming pared 6 bases from V and 3 bases from J, leaving 14 bases between. The CDR3 has 14 amino acids. The CDR3 nucleotides are TGTGCCAGCAGCGGCCGGACAGCGCACTATGGCTACACCTTC. Its translation: CASSGRTAHYGYTF.

The table lists this clonotype with a few counts. The V and J genes are TRBV28 and TRBJ2-5; 10 nucleotides line up with TRBD1. With V trimmed by 5 bases and J by 5 bases, 8 bases remained unmatched. CDR3 length: 15 amino acids. Germline CDR1 is MDHEN and CDR2 is SYDVKM. The chain's CDR3 is CASSARDRGRETQYF. Here the CDR3 DNA reads TGTGCCAGCAGTGCTCGGGACAGGGGCCGGGAGACCCAGTACTTC.

The chain uses TRBV12-3 or TRBV12-4 and TRBJ2-5, with D possibly being TRBD1 or TRBD2 (5 bases each). This CDR3 comprises 14 residues. Trimming pared 5 bases from V and 3 bases from J, leaving 13 bases between. For the CDR3, the DNA is TGTGCCAGCAGTGTCAGGGACGGGAAAGAGACCCAGTACTTC. Translating gives CASSVRDGKETQYF.